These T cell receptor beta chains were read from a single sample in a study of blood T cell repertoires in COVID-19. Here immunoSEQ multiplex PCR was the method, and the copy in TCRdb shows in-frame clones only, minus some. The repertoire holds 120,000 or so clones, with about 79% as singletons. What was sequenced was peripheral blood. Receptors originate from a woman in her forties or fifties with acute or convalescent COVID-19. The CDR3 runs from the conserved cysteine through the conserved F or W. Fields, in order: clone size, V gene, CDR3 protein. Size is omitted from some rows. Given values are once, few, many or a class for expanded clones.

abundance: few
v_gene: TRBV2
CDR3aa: CLGTGERNEQFF

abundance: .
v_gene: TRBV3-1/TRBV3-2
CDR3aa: CASSQVRGNGYTF

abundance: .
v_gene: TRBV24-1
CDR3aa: CATSSTGGSYNEQFF

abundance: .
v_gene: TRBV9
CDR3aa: CASSVTPFSNEQFF

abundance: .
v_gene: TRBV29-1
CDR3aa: CSVTRSTGSTDTQYF

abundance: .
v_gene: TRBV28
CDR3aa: CASDPLRRGNGDTQYF

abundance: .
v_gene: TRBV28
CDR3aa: CASSTTSSYSNQPQHF

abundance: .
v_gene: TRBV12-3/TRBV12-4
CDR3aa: CASRQTAGEKLFF

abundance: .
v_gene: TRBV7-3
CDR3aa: CASSLGQGNTIYF

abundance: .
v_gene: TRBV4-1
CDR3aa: CASSQDPGTANYGYTF

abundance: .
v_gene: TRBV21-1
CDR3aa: CASSKDRGLTGNTIYF

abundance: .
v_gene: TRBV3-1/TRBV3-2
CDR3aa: CASTRTSGGGGVPQYF

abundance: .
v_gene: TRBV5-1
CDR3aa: CASSGENSYNEQFF

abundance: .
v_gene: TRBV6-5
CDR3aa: CATATGGSDYGYTF

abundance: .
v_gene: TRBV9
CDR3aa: CASSAGLAGGSTDTQYF

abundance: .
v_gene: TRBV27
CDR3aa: CASRGTEHTGELFF

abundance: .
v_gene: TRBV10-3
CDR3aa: CAISEGVGRTEAFF

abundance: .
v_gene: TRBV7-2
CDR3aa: CASSSLRNTEAFF

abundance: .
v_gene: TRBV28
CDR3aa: CASGTGTNNSPLHF

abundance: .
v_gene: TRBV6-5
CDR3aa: CASIFGQSSYEQYF

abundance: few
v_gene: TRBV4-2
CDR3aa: CASSQRRGSYEQYF

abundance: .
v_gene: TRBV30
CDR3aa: CAWSGTGSNYNSPLHF

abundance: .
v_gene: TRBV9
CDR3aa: CASSLTGNSNQPQHF